One and the same sample provided the 26 T cell receptor beta chains below, sequenced in a study of cytomegalovirus exposure and HLA in healthy donors. 13 Jbeta primers and 60 Vbeta primers were used for the PCR. Assay: immunoSEQ multiplex PCR; the TCRdb copy retains only in-frame clones and omits some. The top ten clones hold approximately 1.3% of a sample with more than 85,000 clones, around 84% of them seen once. The sample consisted of PBMCs. These receptors were collected from a woman under 40 in good health and CMV-seronegative.

This clone was detected only a few times. The genes are TRBV5-1 and TRBJ2-2; 7 bases fit TRBD2. The V gene end was trimmed by 0 bases and the J gene end by 1 base; junction bases not matched to a gene: 3. Germline V gives CDR1 SGHRS, CDR2 YFSETQ. This CDR3 spans 16 amino acids. The CDR3 here is CASSLGSSGNTGELFF. The CDR3 DNA reads as TGCGCCAGCAGCTTGGGCTCTAGCGGGAACACCGGGGAGCTGTTTTTT.

V is TRBV7-9 and J is TRBJ2-1; no reliable D call. This CDR3 contains 13 residues. Trimming cost V 0 bases and J 8 bases, with 8 bases left between them. Germline loops: CDR1 SEHNR, CDR2 FQNEAQ (reference sequence). Here the CDR3 DNA reads TGTGCCAGCAGCTTAGCGTCGGTGCATGAGCAGTTCTTC. Translating it yields CASSLASVHEQFF.

This clone was seen more than once but under ten times. The CDR3 loop is CASSSAQGRVDQPQHF. CDR3 nucleotides: TGTGCCAGCTCCTCCGCACAGGGAAGGGTTGATCAGCCCCAGCATTTT. The V call is TRBV18, the J call TRBJ1-5; possibly TRBD1 for D (6 bases). There are 16 residues in the CDR3. The V gene lost 6 bases and the J gene lost 5 bases, with 20 bases spanning the gap. Germline V gene data show CDR1 as KGHSH and CDR2 as LQKENI. Full variable domain (outside the CDR3, taken from reference TRBV18 and TRBJ1-5): NAGVMQNPRHLVRRRGQEARLRCSPMKGHSHVYWYRQLPEEGLKFMVYLQKENIIDESGMPKERFSAEFPKEGPSILRIQQVVRGDSAAYFCASSSAQGRVDQPQHFGDGTRLSIL.

The DNA of the CDR3 is TGTGCCAGCAGGAGCTCCAGGGGGGACAATCAGCCCCAGCATTTT. Translating gives CASRSSRGDNQPQHF. V is TRBV28 and J is TRBJ1-5; TRBD1 matches 7 bases. Trimming cost V 6 bases and J 3 bases; bases outside gene matches: 8. This CDR3 spans 15 amino acids. Germline-derived CDR1 and CDR2 are MDHEN and SYDVKM. The full variable domain, completed using reference TRBV28 and TRBJ1-5, is DVKVTQSSRYLVKRTGEKVFLECVQDMDHENMFWYRQDPGLGLRLIYFSYDVKMKEKGDIPEGYSVSREKKERFSLILESASTNQTSMYLCASRSSRGDNQPQHFGDGTRLSIL.

The gene calls are TRBV6-5 and TRBJ2-7; 7 nucleotides align to TRBD2. The CDR3 is made up of 14 amino acids. With 2 bases clipped from V and 6 bases from J, the junction kept 7 bases outside the gene matches. The V gene's germline CDR1 is MNHEY and CDR2 SVGAGI. The chain's CDR3 is CASSYGGGWAEQYF. CDR3 DNA: TGTGCCAGCAGTTACGGGGGAGGGTGGGCCGAGCAGTACTTC.

The gene calls are TRBV5-4 and TRBJ1-1; D is possibly TRBD1 (6 bases). Per the germline V gene, CDR1 is SGHNT and CDR2 is YYREEE (reference sequence). The length of the CDR3 is 14 residues. Trimming stripped 4 bases from V and 0 bases from J, with 10 bases between. For the CDR3, the DNA is TGTGCCAGCAGCAGTACAGGGATGAACACTGAAGCTTTCTTT. Its translation is CASSSTGMNTEAFF.

The V gene is TRBV4-3, the J gene TRBJ2-1, with TRBD1 matching over 7 bases. Losses at the gene ends were 1 base for V and 10 bases for J; bases not matched to a gene: 7. Germline V gene data show CDR1 as LGHNA and CDR2 as YSLEER. The CDR3 is made up of 14 amino acids. The CDR3 region has the DNA TGCGCCAGCAGCCAAGGCAAGGGGGCTTTGGAGCAGTTCTTC. Its translation: CASSQGKGALEQFF.

This clone was detected once. The chain joins TRBV19 to TRBJ2-5, with no clear D. Germline CDR1 reads LNHDA; CDR2 reads SQIVND (reference sequence). CDR3 length equals 11 residues. Trimming stripped 1 base from V and 5 bases from J, with 2 bases between. CDR3 nucleotide sequence: TGTGCCAGTAGTATAGCTGAGACCCAGTACTTC. Protein sequence: CASSIAETQYF. The full variable domain, rest sourced from reference TRBV19 and TRBJ2-5, is DGGITQSPKYLFRKEGQNVTLSCEQNLNHDAMYWYRQDPGQGLRLIYYSQIVNDFQKGDIAEGYSVSREKKESFPLTVTSAQKNPTAFYLCASSIAETQYFGPGTRLLVL.

This clone was found once. The CDR3 DNA follows: TGTGCCAGCAGCGTAGGTCCCGGCGGGAGGGCCCCGGTCGAGCAGTACTTC. It encodes CASSVGPGGRAPVEQYF. V and J are TRBV9 and TRBJ2-7; the match to TRBD2 covers 9 bases. V shed 0 bases and J 6 bases; nucleotides not matched to a gene: 13. The CDR3 contains 17 residues. The V gene's germline CDR1 is SGDLS and CDR2 YYNGEE.

This chain joins TRBV30 and TRBJ1-5, with TRBD1 identical over 8 bases. Germline CDR1 and CDR2: GTSNPN and SVGIG (reference sequence). Trimming at V came to 2 bases and at J to 4 bases, leaving 7 bases not matched to a gene. This CDR3 has 15 amino acids. Here the CDR3 reads CAWSFGDRQNQPQHF. CDR3 DNA sequence: TGTGCCTGGAGTTTCGGGGACAGGCAGAATCAGCCCCAGCATTTT.

The rearrangement joins TRBV7-2 to TRBJ2-5; perhaps TRBD2 as D (5 bases). The V end was cut by 4 bases, the J end by 1 base, with 10 bases between. There are 14 residues in the CDR3. Germline assignment: CDR1 SGHTA and CDR2 FQGNSA. The CDR3: CASSSYGVQETQYF. The DNA of the CDR3 is TGTGCCAGCAGCTCTTACGGGGTCCAAGAGACCCAGTACTTC.

The chain couples TRBV6-4 to TRBJ1-1, with a weak D call TRBD1 (6 bases). Trimming took off 6 bases at V and 2 bases at J, with 10 bases between the two ends. The CDR3 totals 13 residues. Per the germline V gene, CDR1 is MRHNA and CDR2 is SNTAGT. The CDR3 sequence: CASSGTPNTEAFF. CDR3 DNA: TGTGCCAGCAGCGGGACACCAAACACTGAAGCTTTCTTT.

The table lists this clone with a count of one. The V gene is TRBV6-1, the J gene TRBJ2-2, with 11 bases that match TRBD2. Germline loops: CDR1 MNHNS, CDR2 SASEGT. J was trimmed by 6 bases and V by 2 bases; bases with no gene match: 2. The CDR3 has 15 amino acids. CDR3 protein: CASSELAGGPGELFF. CDR3 in DNA: TGTGCCAGCAGTGAATTAGCGGGAGGGCCCGGGGAGCTGTTTTTT.

The chain combines TRBV4-1 with TRBJ1-5; D is unclear. V lost 1 base, J lost 0 bases, and 4 bases lay in between. This CDR3 comprises 14 residues. In germline, CDR1 is MGHRA, CDR2 YSYEKL. CDR3 region: CASSQVHSNQPQHF. For the CDR3, the DNA is TGCGCCAGCAGCCAAGTTCATAGCAATCAGCCCCAGCATTTT.

The V gene is TRBV2, the J gene TRBJ2-2; D is unclear. The CDR3 covers 12 residues. Per germline, CDR1 SNHLY and CDR2 FYNNEI. Trimming removed 6 bases at V and 8 bases at J, with 10 bases between. The CDR3 DNA sequence: TGTGCCAGCAGGTCGCGGCGGGGGGAGCTGTTTTTT. This sequence encodes CASRSRRGELFF.

V is TRBV2 and J is TRBJ2-7; 7 positions agree with TRBD2. The trim removed 3 bases at V and 2 bases at J, leaving 1 base unmatched. Germline loops: CDR1 SNHLY, CDR2 FYNNEI. The CDR3 sequence is 13 residues long. DNA for the CDR3: TGTGCCAGCAGTGACGGGAGGCCCTACGAGCAGTACTTC. Its protein is CASSDGRPYEQYF. Together with reference TRBV2 and TRBJ2-7, the CDR3 gives the full variable domain: EPEVTQTPSHQVTQMGQEVILRCVPISNHLYFYWYRQILGQKVEFLVSFYNNEISEKSEIFDDQFSVERPDGSNFTLKIRSTKLEDSAMYFCASSDGRPYEQYFGPGTRLTVT.

This sequence joins TRBV28 and TRBJ1-5; D is ambiguous. Germline CDR1 MDHEN, CDR2 SYDVKM. The ends were cut back, 5 bases at V and 7 bases at J, with 15 bases in the middle. CDR3 length: 14 residues. CDR3 loop: CASSITPRGQPQHF. In DNA, the CDR3 is TGTGCCAGCAGTATAACTCCCCGAGGGCAGCCCCAGCATTTT.

This chain connects TRBV21-1 to TRBJ2-7; the table's D call of TRBD2 was not tested on the DNA. TRBV21-1 is shown as a pseudogene. The length of the CDR3 is 14 residues. The CDR3 coding sequence is TGTGCCAGCAGCAAGGCGGGACTAGCCTACGAGCAGTACTTC. Encoded protein: CASSKAGLAYEQYF.

The chain joins TRBV2 to TRBJ1-2, with a tentative D call TRBD1 (6 bases). V was trimmed by 6 bases and J by 3 bases, leaving 14 bases between them. Germline V lookup: CDR1 SNHLY, CDR2 FYNNEI. The CDR3 sequence is 14 residues long. Here the CDR3 reads CASRETGQHYGYTF. DNA for the CDR3: TGTGCCAGCAGGGAAACGGGACAACACTATGGCTACACCTTC.

The V and J genes are TRBV19 and TRBJ2-3; 7 bases line up with TRBD2. J was trimmed by 0 bases and V by 10 bases; bases with no gene match: 7. The CDR3 spans 14 residues. The germline V gene has CDR1 LNHDA and CDR2 SQIVND (reference sequence). CDR3 loop: CATGGRASTDTQYF. The CDR3, as DNA: TGTGCCACCGGAGGGAGGGCTAGCACAGATACGCAGTATTTT.

The chain uses TRBV6-1 and TRBJ2-7; D perhaps matches TRBD2 (6 bases). Germline V gives CDR1 MNHNS, CDR2 SASEGT. CDR3 length: 16 residues. V was clipped by 2 bases and J by 2 bases, with 16 bases between them. The CDR3 sequence: CASSEFWRVTTYEQYF. The DNA of the CDR3 is TGTGCCAGCAGTGAATTCTGGAGGGTAACAACCTACGAGCAGTACTTC.

The genes are TRBV13 and TRBJ2-7; the D gene is possibly TRBD1 (5 bases). There are 13 residues in the CDR3. The ends were cut back, 2 bases at V and 6 bases at J, with 11 bases in the middle. CDR1 and CDR2 from the germline V gene are PRHDT and FYEKMQ (reference sequence). The DNA for the CDR3 is TGTGCCAGCAGCTTAACCAGGGCGTTCGAGCAGTACTTC. Translated: CASSLTRAFEQYF.

This rearrangement joins TRBV7-8 to TRBJ2-7; D might be TRBD2 (6 bases). Germline CDR1 and CDR2: SGHVS and FQNEAQ. Trimming took off 6 bases at V and 2 bases at J, with 14 bases between the two ends. This CDR3 spans 14 amino acids. The CDR3 is CASREPGLPYEQYF. CDR3 bases: TGTGCCAGCAGGGAACCGGGACTTCCCTACGAGCAGTACTTC.

This clone occurred a few times. This specimen includes other DNA sequences encoding the same CDR3. CDR3 nucleotides: TGTGCCAGCAGCCCGGGACTGGGGGGCTACACCTTC. It is translated as CASSPGLGGYTF. The chain recombines TRBV6-5 with TRBJ1-2; tentative D call: TRBD1 (5 bases). The V gene lost 6 bases and the J gene lost 8 bases, with 13 bases spanning the gap. The CDR3 sequence is 12 residues long. Germline V gene data show CDR1 as MNHEY and CDR2 as SVGAGI.

The chain joins TRBV28 to TRBJ1-5; D possibly corresponds to TRBD1 (6 bases). This CDR3 comprises 14 residues. Germline CDR1 MDHEN, CDR2 SYDVKM. V shed 3 bases and J shed 6 bases, with 12 bases lying between them. The CDR3 DNA is TGTGCCAGCAGTTTGACAGGTCTCAGTCAGCCCCAGCATTTT. Translating gives CASSLTGLSQPQHF.

In its sample, this clone was seen once. The chain links TRBV7-3 to TRBJ1-6; tentatively, D is TRBD1 (6 bases). Between the trimmed V and J ends, which lost 5 bases and 10 bases, there was a span of 15 bases. CDR3 length: 14 amino acids. Germline loops: CDR1 SGHTA, CDR2 FQGTGA. CDR3: CASSQGQSGSPLHF. CDR3 in DNA: TGTGCCAGCAGCCAGGGACAATCGGGATCACCCCTCCACTTT. The full variable domain, rest sourced from reference TRBV7-3 and TRBJ1-6, is GAGVSQTPSNKVTEKGKYVELRCDPISGHTALYWYRQSLGQGPEFLIYFQGTGAADDSGLPNDRFFAVRPEGSVSTLKIQRTERGDSAVYLCASSQGQSGSPLHFGNGTRLTVT.